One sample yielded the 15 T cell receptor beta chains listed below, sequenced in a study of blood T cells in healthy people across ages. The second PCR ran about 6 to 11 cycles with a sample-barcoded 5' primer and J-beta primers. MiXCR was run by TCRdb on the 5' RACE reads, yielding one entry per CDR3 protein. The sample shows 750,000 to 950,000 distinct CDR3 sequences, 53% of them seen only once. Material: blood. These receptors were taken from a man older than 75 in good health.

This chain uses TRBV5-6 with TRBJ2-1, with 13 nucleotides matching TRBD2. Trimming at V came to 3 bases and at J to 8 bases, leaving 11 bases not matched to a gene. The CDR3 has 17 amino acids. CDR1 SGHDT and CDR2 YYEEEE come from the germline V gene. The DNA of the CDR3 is TGTGCCAGCAGCTCCGTCGGGACTAGCGGGGTTTTGGATGAGCAGTTCTTC. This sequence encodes CASSSVGTSGVLDEQFF.

CDR3 in amino acids: CASSLNPSGSSADTQYF. CDR3 nucleotides: TGTGCCAGCAGCCTAAACCCCAGCGGGAGCAGCGCAGATACGCAGTATTTT. V gene TRBV5-5 combines with J gene TRBJ2-3; TRBD2 matches at 8 bases. V shed 4 bases and J 4 bases; nucleotides not matched to a gene: 14. This CDR3 contains 17 residues. The germline gives CDR1 SGHKS, CDR2 YYEKEE (reference sequence).

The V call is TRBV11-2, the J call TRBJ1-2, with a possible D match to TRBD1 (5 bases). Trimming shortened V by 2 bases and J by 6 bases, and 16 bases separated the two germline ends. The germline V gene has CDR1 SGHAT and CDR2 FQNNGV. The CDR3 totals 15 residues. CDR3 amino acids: CASSLRAGKKHGYTF. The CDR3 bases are TGTGCCAGCAGCTTAAGGGCAGGGAAGAAACATGGCTACACCTTC.

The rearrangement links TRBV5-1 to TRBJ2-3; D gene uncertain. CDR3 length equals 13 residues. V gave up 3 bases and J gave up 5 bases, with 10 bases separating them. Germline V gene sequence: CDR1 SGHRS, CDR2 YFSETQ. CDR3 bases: TGCGCCAGCAGCTCCCCCCAAGGAGATACGCAGTATTTT. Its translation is CASSSPQGDTQYF.

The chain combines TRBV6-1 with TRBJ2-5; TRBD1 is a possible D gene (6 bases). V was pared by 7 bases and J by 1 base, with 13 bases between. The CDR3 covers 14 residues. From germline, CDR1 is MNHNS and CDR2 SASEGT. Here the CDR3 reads CASTTGRGQETQYF. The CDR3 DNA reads TGTGCCAGCACCACCGGCAGGGGCCAAGAGACCCAGTACTTC.

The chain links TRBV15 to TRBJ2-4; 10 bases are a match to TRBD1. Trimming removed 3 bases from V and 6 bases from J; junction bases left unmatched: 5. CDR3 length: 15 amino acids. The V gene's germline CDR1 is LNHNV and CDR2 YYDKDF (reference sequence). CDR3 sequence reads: CATSSPGQGSNIQYF. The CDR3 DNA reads TGTGCCACCAGCAGCCCGGGACAGGGGTCAAACATTCAGTACTTC.

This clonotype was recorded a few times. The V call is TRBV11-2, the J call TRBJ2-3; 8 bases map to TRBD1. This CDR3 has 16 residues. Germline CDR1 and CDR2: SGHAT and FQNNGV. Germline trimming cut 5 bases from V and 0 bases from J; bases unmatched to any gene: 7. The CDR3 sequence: CASSPAGQVSTDTQYF. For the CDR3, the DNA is TGTGCCAGCAGCCCCGCGGGACAGGTTAGCACAGATACGCAGTATTTT.

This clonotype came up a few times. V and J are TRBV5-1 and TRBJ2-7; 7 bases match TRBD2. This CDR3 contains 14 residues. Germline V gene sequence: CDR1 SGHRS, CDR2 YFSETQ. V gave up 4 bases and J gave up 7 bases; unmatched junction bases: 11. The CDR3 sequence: CASSAGDDYNEQYF. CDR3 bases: TGCGCCAGCAGCGCGGGGGACGACTACAATGAGCAGTACTTC.

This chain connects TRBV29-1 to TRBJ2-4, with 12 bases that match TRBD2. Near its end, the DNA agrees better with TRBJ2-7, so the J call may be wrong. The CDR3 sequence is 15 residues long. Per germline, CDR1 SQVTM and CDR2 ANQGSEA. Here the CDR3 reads CSVPRLAGASGEQYF. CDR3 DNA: TGCAGCGTACCTCGACTAGCGGGAGCCTCGGGCGAGCAGTACTTC.

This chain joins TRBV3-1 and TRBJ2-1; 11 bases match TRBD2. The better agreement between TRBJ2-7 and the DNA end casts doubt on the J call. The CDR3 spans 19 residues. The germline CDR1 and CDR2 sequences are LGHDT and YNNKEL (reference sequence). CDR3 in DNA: TGTGCCAGCAGCCAAGAGGCGCTAGCGGGAGGTCCCCCCTACAATGAGCAGTACTTC. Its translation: CASSQEALAGGPPYNEQYF.

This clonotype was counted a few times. Written as DNA, the CDR3 is TGCAGTGCTGCCGAACTGGGAGGGGGACACTACGAGCAGTACTTC. This codes for CSAAELGGGHYEQYF. This chain connects TRBV20-1 to TRBJ2-7; D is possibly TRBD2 (7 bases). CDR1 is DFQATT, CDR2 SNEGSKA, per germline (reference sequence). Trimming left V 5 bases short and J 3 bases short, with 20 bases between. The CDR3 has 15 amino acids.

The CDR3 protein is CASRVGLAGLDTQYF. CDR3 sequence (DNA): TGTGCCAGCAGAGTAGGACTAGCGGGGCTAGATACGCAGTATTTT. V usage is TRBV7-2 and J usage is TRBJ2-3; TRBD2 matches 12 bases. Germline loops: CDR1 SGHTA, CDR2 FQGNSA. The CDR3 is 15 residues long. With V trimmed by 6 bases and J by 5 bases, 6 bases remained unmatched.

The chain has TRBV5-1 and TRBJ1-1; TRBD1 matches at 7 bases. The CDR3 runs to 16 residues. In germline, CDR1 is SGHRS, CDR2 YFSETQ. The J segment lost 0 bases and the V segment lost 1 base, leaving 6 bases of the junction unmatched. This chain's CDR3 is CASSLSGQAMNTEAFF. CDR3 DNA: TGCGCCAGCAGCTTGAGCGGACAGGCCATGAACACTGAAGCTTTCTTT.

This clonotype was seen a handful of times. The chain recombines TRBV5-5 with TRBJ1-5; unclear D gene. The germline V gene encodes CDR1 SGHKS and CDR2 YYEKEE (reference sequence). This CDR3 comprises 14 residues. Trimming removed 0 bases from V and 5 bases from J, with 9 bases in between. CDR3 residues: CASSLEGQDQPQHF. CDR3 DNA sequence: TGTGCCAGCAGCTTGGAAGGCCAGGATCAGCCCCAGCATTTT.

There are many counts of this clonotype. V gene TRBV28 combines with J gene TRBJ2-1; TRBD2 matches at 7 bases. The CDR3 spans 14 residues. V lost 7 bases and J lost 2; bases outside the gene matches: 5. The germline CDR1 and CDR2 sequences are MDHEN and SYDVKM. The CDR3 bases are TGTGCCAGCATAGCGGGCCTCCCCTACAATGAGCAGTTCTTC. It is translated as CASIAGLPYNEQFF.